This T cell receptor beta chain was sequenced during a study of read filtering for tumor transcriptome and immune sequencing. This library used roughly 400 ng RNA and molecular barcoded adaptors spanning alpha/delta and beta/gamma chains. TCRdb re-derived calls from the reads in MiXCR, one entry per CDR3 protein. The top ten hold 16% of the sample, which has around 50,000 distinct CDR3 sequences, 9% to 15% seen once. The CDR3 totals 14 residues. V lost 6 bases to trimming and J lost 4 bases, with 13 bases between them. Germline V gene sequence: CDR1 LNHDA, CDR2 SQIVND (reference sequence). This clonotype has just a few counts.

V is TRBV19 and J is TRBJ1-5, with D perhaps TRBD1 (5 bases). The sequencing input was a population of CD138-negative cells sorted from bone marrow. This TCR was sampled from a donor older than 35 with multiple myeloma. CDR3 coding DNA: TGTGCCAGTAGCGGGACCCCCCGGAATCAGCCCCAGCATTTT. Translation: CASSGTPRNQPQHF.